The 16 T cell receptor beta chains listed next were all sequenced from one sample in a study of cytomegalovirus exposure and HLA in healthy donors. The PCR employed 60 Vbeta primers together with 13 Jbeta primers. Sequenced by immunoSEQ multiplex PCR; TCRdb stores in-frame clones only, minus some. The sample contains 70,000 to 100,000 clones, approximately 60% of which appear only once. Source material: PBMCs. Receptor source: a woman between 50 and 59 years old in good health and CMV-seropositive.

The chain recombines TRBV29-1 with TRBJ1-2, with D possibly matching TRBD1 (6 bases). Trimming took 6 bases from V and 6 from J, leaving 14 bases between them. Germline loops: CDR1 SQVTM, CDR2 ANQGSEA. This CDR3 comprises 12 residues. The CDR3 coding sequence is TGCAGCGTACAGACAGGAGCGAATGGCTACACCTTC. Translated, it gives CSVQTGANGYTF.

V gene TRBV5-6 combines with J gene TRBJ1-1; TRBD1 matches at 8 bases. This CDR3 is 14 amino acids long. Germline V lookup: CDR1 SGHDT, CDR2 YYEEEE. The trim removed 5 bases at V and 2 bases at J, leaving 5 bases unmatched. The chain's CDR3 is CASRPGTGNTEAFF. CDR3 DNA sequence: TGTGCCAGCAGACCCGGGACAGGCAACACTGAAGCTTTCTTT.

The CDR3 here is CASGRDTQYF. The CDR3 nucleotides are TGTGCCAGCGGGAGGGATACGCAGTATTTT. The V gene is TRBV7-9, the J gene TRBJ2-3; D may be TRBD2 (6 bases). The germline V gene has CDR1 SEHNR and CDR2 FQNEAQ (reference sequence). The CDR3 is made up of 10 amino acids. V lost 8 bases to trimming and J lost 6 bases, with 6 bases between them.

The rearrangement joins TRBV27 to TRBJ1-1, with D possibly being TRBD1 (6 bases). Per germline, CDR1 MNHEY and CDR2 SMNVEV (reference sequence). Trimming removed 3 bases at V and 6 bases at J, with 11 bases between. There are 13 residues in the CDR3. The CDR3 coding sequence is TGTGCCAGCAGTTTGGGGGGGCTAGCTGAAGCTTTCTTT. It translates to CASSLGGLAEAFF.

The gene calls are TRBV4-1 and TRBJ1-2; the match to TRBD1 covers 8 bases. CDR3 size: 15 residues. The V segment lost 0 bases and the J segment 8 bases; nucleotides outside the gene matches: 8. CDR1 and CDR2 from the germline V gene are MGHRA and YSYEKL. CDR3 amino acids: CASSQDPGGVWGYTF. The CDR3 DNA reads as TGCGCCAGCAGCCAAGATCCAGGGGGCGTTTGGGGCTACACCTTC.

This chain connects TRBV7-9 to TRBJ2-5, with D uncertain. The CDR3 sequence is 12 residues long. Trimming took off 1 base at V and 7 bases at J, with 7 bases between the two ends. In germline, CDR1 is SEHNR, CDR2 FQNEAQ (reference sequence). The CDR3 DNA reads TGTGCCAGCAGCTTAGAAGGAGTGACCCAGTACTTC. Amino acids: CASSLEGVTQYF.

This rearrangement joins TRBV4-1 to TRBJ2-1, with 7 bases that match TRBD2. The CDR3 covers 18 residues. Germline CDR1 MGHRA, CDR2 YSYEKL. The V and J ends lost 0 bases and 2 bases, in that order; junction bases with no gene match: 10. DNA of the CDR3: TGCGCCAGCAGCCAAGATCCCCCTCCAGCGGGGCCCTACAATGAGCAGTTCTTC. The encoded protein is CASSQDPPPAGPYNEQFF.

V is TRBV5-1 and J is TRBJ1-4, with a possible D match to TRBD1 (5 bases). CDR3 length: 17 residues. CDR1 is SGHRS and CDR2 is YFSETQ in the germline V gene. Trimming took 0 bases from V and 1 from J, leaving 13 bases between them. The CDR3: CASSLVGDRGTNEKLFF. CDR3 DNA: TGCGCCAGCAGCTTGGTAGGGGATAGAGGAACTAATGAAAAACTGTTTTTT.

CDR3 coding DNA: TGCGCCAGCAGCCAAGATTGGGAGCCCGGGGAGACCCAGTACTTC. This gives the protein CASSQDWEPGETQYF. The rearrangement joins TRBV4-3 to TRBJ2-5, with D maybe TRBD2 (5 bases). CDR3 length equals 15 residues. The V gene lost 0 bases and the J gene lost 5 bases, with 13 bases spanning the gap. The germline CDR1 and CDR2 sequences are LGHNA and YSLEER.

Only a few counts were recorded for this clone. This chain uses TRBV5-6 with TRBJ1-3, with D perhaps matching TRBD1 (6 bases). V lost 2 bases and J 1 base, leaving 13 bases between the germline ends. The germline V gene encodes CDR1 SGHDT and CDR2 YYEEEE. The CDR3 runs 16 residues. CDR3 amino acids: CASSFPGQLSGNTIYF. The CDR3, as DNA: TGTGCCAGCAGCTTCCCAGGACAGTTGTCTGGAAACACCATATATTTT.

The J gene is TRBJ2-1, the V gene TRBV29-1; 14 nucleotides agree with TRBD2. Trimming took 1 base from V and 7 from J; bases not matched to a gene: 6. The CDR3 is 16 amino acids. Germline assignment: CDR1 SQVTM and CDR2 ANQGSEA. The DNA of the CDR3 is TGCAGCGTTGAAGGGACTAGCGGGGGGCGGCCAAATGAGCAGTTCTTC. Amino acid sequence: CSVEGTSGGRPNEQFF.

The chain employs TRBV29-1 and TRBJ2-5, with D possibly being TRBD1 (6 bases). The CDR3 sequence is 14 residues long. V lost 4 bases, J lost 4 bases, and 16 bases lay in between. Germline V gene sequence: CDR1 SQVTM, CDR2 ANQGSEA. DNA for the CDR3: TGCAGCGTTGTCGGCAGGGGCTTAGGAGAGACCCAGTACTTC. As protein: CSVVGRGLGETQYF.

The chain combines TRBV14 with TRBJ1-1; 8 nucleotides line up with TRBD1. This CDR3 has 18 residues. Germline V gene sequence: CDR1 SGHDN, CDR2 FVKESK. V shed 1 base, J shed 0 bases, and the junction held 10 bases outside the gene matches. The CDR3 spells CASSQGLEQGGLNTEAFF. The CDR3, as DNA: TGTGCCAGCAGCCAAGGGTTGGAACAGGGGGGGCTGAACACTGAAGCTTTCTTT.

This clone was observed a few times. The chain couples TRBV13 to TRBJ1-1; D gene unclear. The ends were cut back, 7 bases at V and 0 bases at J, with 18 bases in the middle. The CDR3 is made up of 16 amino acids. Germline lookup yields CDR1 PRHDT and CDR2 FYEKMQ (reference sequence). The CDR3: CASNREGRDMNTEAFF. Written as DNA, the CDR3 is TGTGCCAGCAACCGAGAAGGACGGGATATGAACACTGAAGCTTTCTTT.

This rearrangement joins TRBV7-9 to TRBJ2-5; 14 bases are a match to TRBD2. This CDR3 contains 17 residues. Germline CDR1 SEHNR, CDR2 FQNEAQ (reference sequence). Germline trimming cut 2 bases from V and 0 bases from J; bases unmatched to any gene: 2. The CDR3 DNA reads TGTGCCAGCAGCTTAAGGGGACTAGCGGGGGACCAAGAGACCCAGTACTTC. Its protein product is CASSLRGLAGDQETQYF.

V gene TRBV15 combines with J gene TRBJ1-1; tentatively, D is TRBD1 (6 bases). The CDR3 runs 18 residues. Trimming took 0 bases from V and 5 from J, leaving 22 bases between them. Germline V gene data show CDR1 as LNHNV and CDR2 as YYDKDF (reference sequence). As DNA, the CDR3 is TGTGCCACCAGCAGAGATTCGGGACACCCCTCCCAAGGTACTGAAGCTTTCTTT. Protein: CATSRDSGHPSQGTEAFF.